The present entry profiles one T cell receptor beta chain with its context. Its specificity is unknown. The data belong to a study of cytomegalovirus exposure and HLA in healthy donors. Study details: An early release of data contained about 85 million unique TCRs, which came from HLA-typed donors. Study-level results: Most of the TCR beta V segments (in an earlier analysis) were productive either about 87% or about 30% of the time. The listing of 150 or so TCR beta chains classed them as cytomegalovirus-associated.

V lost 4 bases, J lost 0 bases, and 10 bases lay in between. Germline CDR1 SGHRS, CDR2 YFSETQ. The length of the CDR3 is 14 residues. Vbeta (60) and Jbeta (13) primers were used in the PCR. How the authors handled the data: An analysis performed later counted about 80 million unique TCR beta chains (roughly 11 million of them shared). Profiling relied on immunoSEQ multiplex PCR, and the TCRdb table lists in-frame clones only, not all of them. That table is the source of V, J and clone size, and D and trimming were worked out from the DNA. Seen here are more than 150,000 clones, about 77% observed once, and the top ten hold 4.5% to 7.5%.

The clonotype was recovered from a woman aged 30 to 39 in good health and CMV-seropositive. The rearrangement links TRBV5-1 to TRBJ2-5, with D perhaps TRBD1 (5 bases). The sequenced material came from PBMCs. Here the CDR3 reads CASSPDTNQETQYF. The CDR3 region has the DNA TGCGCCAGCAGCCCGGACACCAACCAAGAGACCCAGTACTTC.